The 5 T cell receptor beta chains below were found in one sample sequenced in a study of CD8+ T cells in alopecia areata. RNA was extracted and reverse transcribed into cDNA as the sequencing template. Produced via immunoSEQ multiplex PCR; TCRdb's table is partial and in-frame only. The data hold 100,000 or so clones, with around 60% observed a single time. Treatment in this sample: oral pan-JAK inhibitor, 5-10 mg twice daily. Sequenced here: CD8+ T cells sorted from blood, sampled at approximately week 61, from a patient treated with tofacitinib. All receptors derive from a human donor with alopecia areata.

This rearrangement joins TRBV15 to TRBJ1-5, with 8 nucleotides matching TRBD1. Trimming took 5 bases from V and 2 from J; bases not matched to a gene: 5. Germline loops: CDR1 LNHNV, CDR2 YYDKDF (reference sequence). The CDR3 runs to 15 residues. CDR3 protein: CATSQDRGRNQPQHF. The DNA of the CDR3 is TGTGCCACCAGCCAAGACAGGGGTCGCAATCAGCCCCAGCATTTT.

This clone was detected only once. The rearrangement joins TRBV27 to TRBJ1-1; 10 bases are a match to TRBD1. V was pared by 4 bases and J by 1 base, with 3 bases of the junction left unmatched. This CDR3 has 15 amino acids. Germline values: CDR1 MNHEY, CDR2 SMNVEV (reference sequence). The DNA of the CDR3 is TGTGCCAGCAGTTGGGGACAGGGGACGAACACTGAAGCTTTCTTT. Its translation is CASSWGQGTNTEAFF.

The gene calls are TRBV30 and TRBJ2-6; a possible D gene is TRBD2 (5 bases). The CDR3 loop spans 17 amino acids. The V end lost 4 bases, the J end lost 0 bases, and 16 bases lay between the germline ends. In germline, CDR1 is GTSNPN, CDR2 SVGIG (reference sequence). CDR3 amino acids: CAWMAGTGVSGANVLTF. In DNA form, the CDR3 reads TGTGCCTGGATGGCTGGCACCGGGGTCTCTGGGGCCAACGTCCTGACTTTC. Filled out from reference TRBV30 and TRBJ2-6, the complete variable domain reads SQTIHQWPATLVQPVGSPLSLECTVEGTSNPNLYWYRQAAGRGLQLLFYSVGIGQISSEVPQNLSASRPQDRQFILSSKKLLLSDSGFYLCAWMAGTGVSGANVLTFGAGSRLTVL.

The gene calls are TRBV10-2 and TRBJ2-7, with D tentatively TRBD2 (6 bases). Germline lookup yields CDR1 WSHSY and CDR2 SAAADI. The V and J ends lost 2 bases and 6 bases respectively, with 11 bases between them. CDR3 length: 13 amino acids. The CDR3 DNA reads TGCGCCAGCAGTGAGAACGGGGGATCCGAGCAGTACTTC. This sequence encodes CASSENGGSEQYF.

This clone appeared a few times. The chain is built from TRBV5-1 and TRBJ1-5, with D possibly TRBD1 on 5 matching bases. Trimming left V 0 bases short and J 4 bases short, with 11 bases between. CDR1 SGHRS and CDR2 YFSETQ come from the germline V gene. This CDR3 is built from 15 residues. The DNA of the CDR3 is TGCGCCAGCAGCTTGGACGGGGCTGGGAATCAGCCCCAGCATTTT. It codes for CASSLDGAGNQPQHF.